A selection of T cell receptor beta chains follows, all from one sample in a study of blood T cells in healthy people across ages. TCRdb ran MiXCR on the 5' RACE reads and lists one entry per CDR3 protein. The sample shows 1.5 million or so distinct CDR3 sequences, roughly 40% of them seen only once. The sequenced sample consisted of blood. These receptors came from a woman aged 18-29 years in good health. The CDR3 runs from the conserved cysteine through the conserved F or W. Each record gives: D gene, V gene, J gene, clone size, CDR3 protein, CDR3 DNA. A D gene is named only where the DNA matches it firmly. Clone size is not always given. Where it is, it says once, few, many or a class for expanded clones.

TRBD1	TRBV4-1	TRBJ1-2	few	CASSQEGTGGGYTF	TGCGCCAGCAGCCAAGAGGGGACAGGGGGTGGCTACACCTTC
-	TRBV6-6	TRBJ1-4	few	CASSPGAIEREKLFF	TGTGCCAGCAGTCCCGGGGCCATAGAACGTGAAAAACTGTTTTTT
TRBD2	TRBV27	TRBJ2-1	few	CASSSVRLAGAGDEQFF	TGTGCCAGCAGTTCCGTGCGACTAGCGGGCGCTGGTGATGAGCAGTTCTTC
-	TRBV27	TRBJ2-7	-	CASSWAGASDVQYF	TGTGCCAGCAGTTGGGCAGGGGCATCGGACGTGCAGTACTTC
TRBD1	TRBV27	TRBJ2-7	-	CASSLKAGGSYEQYF	TGTGCCAGCAGTTTAAAGGCAGGGGGCTCCTACGAGCAGTACTTC
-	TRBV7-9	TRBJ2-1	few	CASSFIGQPGSGEQFF	TGTGCCAGCAGCTTTATTGGACAGCCCGGCAGTGGGGAGCAGTTCTTC
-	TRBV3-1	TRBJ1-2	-	CASSHWGYGSYDYTF	TGTGCCAGCAGCCACTGGGGCTATGGGAGCTATGACTACACCTTC
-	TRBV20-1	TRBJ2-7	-	CSARDFSGRSYEQYF	TGCAGTGCTAGAGATTTCAGCGGGCGGTCCTACGAGCAGTACTTC
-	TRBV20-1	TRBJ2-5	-	CSAREWGFQETQYF	TGCAGTGCTAGAGAGTGGGGATTCCAAGAGACCCAGTACTTC
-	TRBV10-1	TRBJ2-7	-	CASLPKYF	TGCGCCAGTCTGCCTAAGTACTTC
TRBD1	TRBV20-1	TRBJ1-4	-	CSAREGTGTPGEKLFF	TGCAGTGCTAGAGAGGGGACAGGGACCCCAGGGGAAAAACTGTTTTTT
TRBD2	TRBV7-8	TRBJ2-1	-	CASSAAGAGGLNEQFF	TGTGCCAGCAGCGCCGCGGGAGCGGGGGGGCTTAATGAGCAGTTCTTC
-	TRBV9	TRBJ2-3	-	CASSVEGGEDTQYF	TGTGCCAGCAGCGTAGAGGGGGGGGAGGATACGCAGTATTTT
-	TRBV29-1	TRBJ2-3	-	CSVAAGRPDTDTQYF	TGCAGCGTTGCCGCGGGCCGACCTGACACAGATACGCAGTATTTT
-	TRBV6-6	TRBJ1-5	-	CASSYRHDSNQPQHF	TGTGCCAGCAGTTATCGGCATGATAGCAATCAGCCCCAGCATTTT
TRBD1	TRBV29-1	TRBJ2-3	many	CSVGTGSDTQYF	TGCAGCGTTGGGACAGGGTCAGATACGCAGTATTTT
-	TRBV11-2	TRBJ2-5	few	CASSRRPAGYQETQYF	TGTGCCAGCAGCCGAAGGCCGGCAGGATATCAAGAGACCCAGTACTTC
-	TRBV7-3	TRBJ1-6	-	CASSLQGPNNSPLHF	TGTGCCAGCAGCTTACAGGGTCCAAATAATTCACCCCTCCACTTT
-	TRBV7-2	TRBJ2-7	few	CASAIQGPLYEQYF	TGTGCCAGCGCCATTCAGGGGCCCCTCTACGAGCAGTACTTC
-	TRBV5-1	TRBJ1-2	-	CASRSAEYGYTF	TGCGCCAGCAGGTCAGCTGAGTATGGCTACACCTTC
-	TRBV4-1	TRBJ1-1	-	CASSQVIRLTEAFF	TGCGCCAGCAGCCAAGTAATTCGTTTGACTGAAGCTTTCTTT
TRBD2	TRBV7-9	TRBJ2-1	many	CASSGTSGRRGEQFF	TGTGCCAGCAGCGGGACTAGCGGGAGAAGGGGTGAGCAGTTCTTC
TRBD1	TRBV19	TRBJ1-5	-	CAGAGQGYNQPQHF	TGTGCCGGGGCCGGACAGGGTTACAATCAGCCCCAGCATTTT
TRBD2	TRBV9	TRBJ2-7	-	CASSVVETSYGYEQYF	TGTGCCAGCAGCGTAGTTGAGACTAGCTACGGCTACGAGCAGTACTTC
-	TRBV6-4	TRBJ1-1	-	CASSDRASLVTFF	TGTGCCAGCAGTGACAGAGCCAGCCTAGTAACTTTCTTT
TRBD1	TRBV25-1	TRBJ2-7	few	CASSDPGQASYEQYF	TGTGCCAGCAGTGACCCCGGACAGGCATCGTACGAGCAGTACTTC
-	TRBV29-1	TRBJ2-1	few	CSVRGRYNEQFF	TGCAGCGTAAGGGGGAGGTACAATGAGCAGTTCTTC
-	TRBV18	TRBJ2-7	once	CASSDRTAMGKYEQYF	TGTGCCAGCTCAGACAGAACCGCTATGGGGAAGTACGAGCAGTACTTC
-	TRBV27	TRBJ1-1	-	CASSLRPRENTEAFF	TGTGCCAGCAGCTTACGGCCTAGGGAGAACACTGAAGCTTTCTTT
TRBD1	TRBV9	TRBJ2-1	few	CASQLTGGRGEQFF	TGTGCCAGCCAACTTACAGGGGGCAGGGGTGAGCAGTTCTTC
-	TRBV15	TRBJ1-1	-	CATSRDSGRTEAFF	TGTGCCACCAGCAGAGATTCAGGACGGACTGAAGCTTTCTTT
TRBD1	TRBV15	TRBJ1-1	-	CATSRGGQGKGTEAFF	TGTGCCACCAGCAGGGGCGGACAGGGGAAAGGTACTGAAGCTTTCTTT
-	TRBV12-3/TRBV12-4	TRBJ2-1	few	CASSLLQLLDNEQFF	TGTGCCAGCAGTTTATTACAATTACTTGACAATGAGCAGTTCTTC
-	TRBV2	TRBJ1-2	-	CASSEASLTGYTF	TGTGCCAGCAGTGAAGCGTCCCTTACCGGCTACACCTTC